These 17 T cell receptor beta chains share one sample of origin, sequenced in a study of blood T cell repertoires in COVID-19. Clones were read by immunoSEQ multiplex PCR, and TCRdb kept only the in-frame ones, dropping some. The sample contains around 60,000 clones, 80% of which appear only once. The specimen was peripheral blood. These receptors came from a man in his 60s with acute or convalescent COVID-19.

The V and J genes are TRBV7-3 and TRBJ1-6; D not certain. Trimming removed 6 bases from V and 13 bases from J, with 16 bases in between. Germline V gives CDR1 SGHTA, CDR2 FQGTGA. CDR3 size: 13 residues. The CDR3: CASSPMAGSPLHF. CDR3 DNA: TGTGCCAGCAGTCCAATGGCGGGCTCTCCCCTCCACTTT.

V gene TRBV27 combines with J gene TRBJ2-7; 14 nucleotides line up with TRBD2. The CDR3 has 14 residues. Germline V gene lookup returns CDR1 MNHEY and CDR2 SMNVEV (reference sequence). J lost 6 bases, V lost 8 bases, and 6 bases had no gene match. CDR3 nucleotide sequence: TGTGCCAGCTCCTCAGGACTAGCGGGGGGCGAGCAGTACTTC. This sequence encodes CASSSGLAGGEQYF.

The genes are TRBV14 and TRBJ1-1; TRBD1 is a possible D gene (6 bases). Germline V CDR1 and CDR2: SGHDN, FVKESK. V dropped 5 bases and J dropped 4 bases, with 11 bases sitting between them. This CDR3 spans 13 amino acids. The CDR3 loop reads CASSYSGVTEAFF. DNA for the CDR3: TGTGCCAGCAGCTACTCAGGGGTCACTGAAGCTTTCTTT.

The V call is TRBV11-2, the J call TRBJ1-4; maybe TRBD1 (6 bases). This CDR3 spans 15 amino acids. V was trimmed by 8 bases and J by 9 bases, leaving 22 bases between them. Germline values: CDR1 SGHAT, CDR2 FQNNGV. The CDR3 region is CASSPQGTMRKKLFF. CDR3 nucleotide sequence: TGTGCCAGCTCACCGCAGGGGACAATGAGGAAAAAACTGTTTTTT.

The chain joins TRBV20-1 to TRBJ1-2; D unresolved. V lost 3 bases and J lost 3, with 5 bases in between. CDR3 length: 11 amino acids. Germline CDR1 DFQATT, CDR2 SNEGSKA (reference sequence). The CDR3 bases are TGCAGTGCTAGTTCGGACTATGGCTACACCTTC. Its translation: CSASSDYGYTF.

The CDR3 spells CASSPQAGNEQFF. The DNA of the CDR3 is TGTGCCAGCTCACCACAAGCGGGCAATGAGCAGTTCTTC. The chain recombines TRBV18 with TRBJ2-1, with D perhaps matching TRBD2 (6 bases). This CDR3 contains 13 residues. Germline V CDR1 and CDR2: KGHSH, LQKENI. With 1 base removed from V and 6 bases from J, the gap between germline ends came to 7 bases.

The chain carries TRBV7-3 and TRBJ1-1; no clear D gene. Germline V gene lookup returns CDR1 SGHTA and CDR2 FQGTGA. The CDR3 extends over 13 amino acids. Between the trimmed V and J ends, which lost 2 bases and 1 base, there was a span of 5 bases. The CDR3 is CASSLSSNTEAFF. CDR3 bases: TGTGCCAGCAGCTTATCTTCGAACACTGAAGCTTTCTTT.

The rearrangement uses TRBV6-6 and TRBJ1-4; a weak D match, TRBD1 (6 bases). This CDR3 comprises 15 residues. CDR1 is MNHNY, CDR2 SVGAGI, per germline (reference sequence). V shed 2 bases and J shed 8 bases, with 15 bases lying between them. CDR3 protein: CASSYQGRDGEKLFF. The CDR3 DNA reads TGTGCCAGCAGTTACCAGGGGAGGGATGGCGAAAAACTGTTTTTT.

V and J are TRBV12-5 and TRBJ2-3, with TRBD2 matching over 11 bases. Germline assignment: CDR1 LGHNT and CDR2 FRNRAP. V trimming: 1 base; J trimming: 8 bases; junction bases outside the gene matches: 5. The CDR3 has 15 residues. In DNA form, the CDR3 reads TGTGCTAGTGGTTTGGGACTAGCGGGGAGAAGTACGCAGTATTTT. Protein product: CASGLGLAGRSTQYF.

The chain has TRBV9 and TRBJ2-3, with D possibly being TRBD2 (5 bases). Germline V lookup: CDR1 SGDLS, CDR2 YYNGEE. The CDR3 extends over 13 amino acids. Trimming stripped 0 bases from V and 3 bases from J, with 5 bases between. For the CDR3, the DNA is TGTGCCAGCAGCGTAGCGGGGACAGATACGCAGTATTTT. It codes for CASSVAGTDTQYF. Based on the CDR3 plus reference TRBV9 and TRBJ2-3, the full variable domain is DSGVTQTPKHLITATGQRVTLRCSPRSGDLSVYWYQQSLDQGLQFLIQYYNGEERAKGNILERFSAQQFPDLHSELNLSSLELGDSALYFCASSVAGTDTQYFGPGTRLTVL.

This chain uses TRBV24-1 with TRBJ2-1; TRBD2 aligns across 14 bases. The germline V gene has CDR1 KGHDR and CDR2 SFDVKD. V shed 3 bases, J shed 9 bases, and the junction held 9 bases outside the gene matches. CDR3 length equals 17 residues. For the CDR3, the DNA is TGTGCCACCAGTGATAGGGGACTAGCGGGGGTTCATGGTGAGCAGTTCTTC. Its protein product is CATSDRGLAGVHGEQFF.

J is TRBJ2-2 and V is TRBV6-6; D is unclear. Deletions cut 2 bases from V and 3 bases from J, with 4 bases between. This CDR3 is built from 13 residues. Per the germline V gene, CDR1 is MNHNY and CDR2 is SVGAGI (reference sequence). CDR3 in DNA: TGTGCCAGCAGTTACACGGACACCGGGGAGCTGTTTTTT. Protein product: CASSYTDTGELFF.

This sequence joins TRBV7-9 and TRBJ1-4; D is unresolved. V lost 2 bases and J 0 bases, leaving 4 bases between the germline ends. The CDR3 runs to 14 residues. Germline values: CDR1 SEHNR, CDR2 FQNEAQ (reference sequence). The CDR3 region has the DNA TGTGCCAGCAGCTTACTTGCAACTAATGAAAAACTGTTTTTT. Residues: CASSLLATNEKLFF.

V and J are TRBV5-4 and TRBJ2-3, with TRBD1 matching 12 bases. Per the germline V gene, CDR1 is SGHNT and CDR2 is YYREEE (reference sequence). V was pared by 4 bases and J by 7 bases, with 7 bases of the junction left unmatched. CDR3 length equals 15 residues. Here the CDR3 DNA reads TGTGCCAGCAGCACCGGGACAGGGGGCTTAAATACGCAGTATTTT. Translated, it gives CASSTGTGGLNTQYF.

This clone has just one count. The gene calls are TRBV24-1 and TRBJ2-3; a weak D match, TRBD2 (6 bases). CDR1 KGHDR and CDR2 SFDVKD come from the germline V gene. The CDR3 contains 12 residues. V dropped 7 bases and J dropped 6 bases, with 10 bases sitting between them. The CDR3, as DNA: TGTGCCACCAGCGGGAGTACCGATACGCAGTATTTT. The encoded protein is CATSGSTDTQYF.

The chain combines TRBV11-2 with TRBJ2-7; D possibly corresponds to TRBD1 (6 bases). This CDR3 is built from 14 residues. CDR1 is SGHAT, CDR2 FQNNGV, per germline. Trimming shortened V by 1 base and J by 1 base, and 8 bases separated the two germline ends. This CDR3 is CASSLGGQSYEQYF. The CDR3 region has the DNA TGTGCCAGCAGCTTAGGTGGACAGTCCTACGAGCAGTACTTC.

This chain links TRBV6-5 with TRBJ1-3, with 7 bases matching TRBD1. V shed 6 bases and J 5 bases; nucleotides not matched to a gene: 7. Per germline, CDR1 MNHEY and CDR2 SVGAGI. The CDR3 is made up of 14 amino acids. The CDR3 region has the DNA TGTGCCAGCAGCGCCCGGGACAGTCGAAACACCATATATTTT. Encoded protein: CASSARDSRNTIYF.